The 30 T cell receptor beta chains reported below all come from one sample, sequenced in a study of T-cell memory formation after mild COVID-19. MiXCR, run by TCRdb on the 5' RACE reads, gives a single entry per CDR3 protein. The sample includes approximately 560,000 distinct CDR3 sequences, around 16% of them seen just once. The sequenced material came from PBMCs or a T cell subset sorted from them (not recorded which). The receptors derive from an adult woman who had mild COVID-19 (a few samples of this study predate the infection). Cell type and time point are not known.

This clonotype was seen a few times. The chain carries TRBV7-6 and TRBJ1-2; a weak D match, TRBD1 (6 bases). The CDR3 is 12 residues long. Trimming stripped 8 bases from V and 3 bases from J, with 10 bases between. The V gene's germline CDR1 is SGHVS and CDR2 FNYEAQ. In DNA form, the CDR3 reads TGTGCCAGCGGATGGACAGACTATGGCTACACCTTC. Residues: CASGWTDYGYTF.

The chain is built from TRBV7-2 and TRBJ1-2, with 7 bases matching TRBD1. CDR1 is SGHTA and CDR2 is FQGNSA in the germline V gene. This CDR3 comprises 14 residues. The junction had 7 bases not matched to a gene; V was cut back by 1 base and J by 8 bases. The CDR3 reads CASSLGDRVSGYTF. CDR3 bases: TGTGCCAGCAGCTTAGGAGACAGGGTTAGCGGCTACACCTTC.

The chain uses TRBV7-9 and TRBJ2-1; no definite D call. V was cut by 5 bases and J by 8 bases, with 16 bases left in between. The germline CDR1 and CDR2 sequences are SEHNR and FQNEAQ (reference sequence). The CDR3 sequence is 14 residues long. DNA for the CDR3: TGTGCCAGCAGCCCCCGGTCCCAGATCGATGAGCAGTTCTTC. Translation: CASSPRSQIDEQFF.

The table lists this clonotype with a few counts. The chain combines TRBV14 with TRBJ1-3; no clear D gene. This CDR3 has 14 amino acids. Trimming removed 0 bases from V and 10 bases from J, with 13 bases in between. CDR1 is SGHDN and CDR2 is FVKESK in the germline V gene. The CDR3 nucleotides read TGTGCCAGCAGCCAAGATCGAGTTGGACGGACCATATATTTT. This gives the protein CASSQDRVGRTIYF.

V usage is TRBV27 and J usage is TRBJ2-1; TRBD1 aligns across 9 bases. The CDR3 length is 14 residues. The V and J ends lost 6 bases and 9 bases, in that order; junction bases with no gene match: 9. The germline gives CDR1 MNHEY, CDR2 SMNVEV (reference sequence). The CDR3 sequence is CASREDRGVIEQFF. The CDR3 DNA follows: TGTGCCAGCAGAGAGGACAGGGGTGTGATTGAGCAGTTCTTC.

The table lists this clonotype with many counts. This sequence joins TRBV9 and TRBJ2-3; D might be TRBD2 (6 bases). The CDR3 contains 15 residues. The V gene lost 2 bases and the J gene lost 1 base, with 11 bases spanning the gap. Germline V lookup: CDR1 SGDLS, CDR2 YYNGEE. CDR3 sequence: CASSVDGGRTDTQYF. The CDR3 nucleotides are TGTGCCAGCAGCGTTGACGGGGGACGCACAGATACGCAGTATTTT.

This clonotype was counted between two and nine times. One end of the junction is discordant with germline, which a read error may explain. In nucleotides, the CDR3 is TGTGCTAGCAGCTTACTTACTAGCTGGGCGCCGGATACGCAGTATTTT. This sequence encodes CASSLLTSWAPDTQYF. The chain uses TRBV7-7 and TRBJ2-3, with a possible D match to TRBD2 (6 bases). The CDR3 has 16 residues. CDR1 is SSHAT and CDR2 is FNYEAQ in the germline V gene (reference sequence). The variable domain in full, completed from reference TRBV7-7 and TRBJ2-3, reads GAGVSQSPRYKVTKRGQDVTLRCDPISSHATLYWYQQALGQGPEFLTYFNYEAQPDKSGLPSDRFSAERPEGSISTLTIQRTEQRDSAMYRCASSLLTSWAPDTQYFGPGTRLTVL.

This clonotype was detected a few times. This chain links TRBV5-1 with TRBJ2-2; 11 positions match TRBD2. The CDR3 spans 19 residues. CDR1 is SGHRS and CDR2 is YFSETQ in the germline V gene. The V segment lost 0 bases and the J segment 0 bases; nucleotides outside the gene matches: 7. CDR3 amino acids: CASSLVASGGPSNTGELFF. Here the CDR3 DNA reads TGCGCCAGCAGCTTGGTGGCTAGCGGGGGGCCCTCGAACACCGGGGAGCTGTTTTTT.

The chain recombines TRBV7-2 with TRBJ2-3; D gene ambiguous. CDR3 size: 11 residues. CDR1 and CDR2 (germline): SGHTA, FQGNSA. The V end was cut by 5 bases, the J end by 6 bases, with 6 bases between. CDR3 amino acids: CASSPYDTQYF. CDR3 nucleotides: TGTGCCAGCAGCCCTTACGATACGCAGTATTTT. Supplemented by reference TRBV7-2 and TRBJ2-3, the full variable domain reads GAGVSQSPSNKVTEKGKDVELRCDPISGHTALYWYRQSLGQGLEFLIYFQGNSAPDKSGLPSDRFSAERTGGSVSTLTIQRTQQEDSAVYLCASSPYDTQYFGPGTRLTVL.

This sequence joins TRBV29-1 and TRBJ2-7; D is unclear. Germline assignment: CDR1 SQVTM and CDR2 ANQGSEA. V lost 7 bases, J lost 4 bases, and 17 bases lay in between. The CDR3 is 13 residues long. The DNA of the CDR3 is TGCAGCGCAGAGAGCCCCGAGGCGTACGAGCAGTACTTC. This translates into CSAESPEAYEQYF.

In its sample, this clonotype was seen a few times. The J gene is TRBJ1-2, the V gene TRBV18, with TRBD1 matching 9 bases. The germline V gene encodes CDR1 KGHSH and CDR2 LQKENI. V was pared by 0 bases and J by 6 bases, with 2 bases of the junction left unmatched. This CDR3 contains 14 residues. The CDR3 is CASSPPGTGHGYTF. The DNA of the CDR3 is TGTGCCAGCTCACCACCTGGGACAGGGCATGGCTACACCTTC.

This clonotype was seen a handful of times. V is TRBV5-1 and J is TRBJ2-7; D unclear. The germline gives CDR1 SGHRS, CDR2 YFSETQ. Trimming shortened V by 0 bases and J by 2 bases, and 9 bases separated the two germline ends. The CDR3 is 14 amino acids. CDR3 in amino acids: CASSLERATYEQYF. CDR3 in DNA: TGCGCCAGCAGCTTGGAACGGGCCACCTACGAGCAGTACTTC. Using reference TRBV5-1 and TRBJ2-7 for the parts outside the CDR3, the full variable domain is KAGVTQTPRYLIKTRGQQVTLSCSPISGHRSVSWYQQTPGQGLQFLFEYFSETQRNKGNFPGRFSGRQFSNSRSEMNVSTLELGDSALYLCASSLERATYEQYFGPGTRLTVT.

In its sample, this clonotype was seen a few times. The chain links TRBV6-1 to TRBJ2-3, with a tentative D call TRBD2 (6 bases). The CDR3 contains 18 residues. In germline, CDR1 is MNHNS, CDR2 SASEGT. Trimming pared 2 bases from V and 4 bases from J, leaving 22 bases between. Here the CDR3 DNA reads TGTGCCAGCAGTGAACGCCCCCCCGTCGGGGGAACGCCAGATACGCAGTATTTT. Translation gives CASSERPPVGGTPDTQYF.

This clonotype appeared a few times. The rearrangement links TRBV5-1 to TRBJ2-3; TRBD1 is a possible D gene (5 bases). Germline V gene sequence: CDR1 SGHRS, CDR2 YFSETQ. The CDR3 has 16 residues. The germline V and J ends were trimmed by 0 bases and 0 bases, with 11 bases remaining between them. CDR3 loop: CASSLGQSSSTDTQYF. The CDR3 nucleotides are TGCGCCAGCAGCTTGGGACAGTCTTCTAGCACAGATACGCAGTATTTT.

This clonotype was counted ten times or more. The DNA for the CDR3 is TGTGCCAGCAGCATCCCCCCCGGGGAGCTGTTTTTT. It encodes CASSIPPGELFF. The chain couples TRBV7-6 to TRBJ2-2; D is uncertain. The CDR3 consists of 12 residues. V shed 5 bases and J shed 6 bases, with 7 bases lying between them. The germline V gene has CDR1 SGHVS and CDR2 FNYEAQ. Full variable domain (missing parts from reference TRBV7-6 and TRBJ2-2): GAGVSQSPRYKVTKRGQDVALRCDPISGHVSLYWYRQALGQGPEFLTYFNYEAQQDKSGLPNDRFSAERPEGSISTLTIQRTEQRDSAMYRCASSIPPGELFFGEGSRLTVL.

The rearrangement uses TRBV30 and TRBJ1-1; D perhaps matches TRBD1 (6 bases). Trimming removed 0 bases from V and 3 bases from J, with 8 bases in between. Germline V gene lookup returns CDR1 GTSNPN and CDR2 SVGIG (reference sequence). This CDR3 has 13 residues. The CDR3 DNA sequence: TGTGCCTGGAGTGTGGGGGGGCACACTGAAGCTTTCTTT. It specifies CAWSVGGHTEAFF.

V gene TRBV29-1 combines with J gene TRBJ2-7; D not resolved. The CDR3 loop spans 14 amino acids. V lost 2 bases, J lost 0 bases, and 11 bases lay in between. The germline CDR1 and CDR2 sequences are SQVTM and ANQGSEA. The CDR3 loop reads CSVELDRFSYEQYF. The CDR3 DNA reads as TGCAGCGTTGAATTGGATAGATTCTCCTACGAGCAGTACTTC.

This clonotype was found a few times. CDR3 nucleotide sequence: TGTGCCAGCAGCTTACCGATGGTACGGCGGGAGTCGAGGGAGACCCAGTACTTC. As protein: CASSLPMVRRESRETQYF. The chain carries TRBV7-9 and TRBJ2-5; 7 bases align to TRBD2. CDR1 and CDR2 (germline): SEHNR, FQNEAQ (reference sequence). The CDR3 loop spans 18 amino acids. J lost 5 bases, V lost 2 bases, and 17 bases had no gene match.

This clonotype turned up a few times. The V call is TRBV20-1, the J call TRBJ2-1; D call uncertain. The CDR3 runs 14 residues. Trimming left V 0 bases short and J 1 base short, with 7 bases between. Germline values: CDR1 DFQATT, CDR2 SNEGSKA (reference sequence). CDR3 nucleotide sequence: TGCAGTGCTAGAGATCCCAGGTCCTACAATGAGCAGTTCTTC. Its translation is CSARDPRSYNEQFF.

The chain links TRBV20-1 to TRBJ1-1, with D possibly being TRBD1 (5 bases). Trimming cost V 5 bases and J 0 bases, with 13 bases left between them. Germline V CDR1 and CDR2: DFQATT, SNEGSKA (reference sequence). The CDR3 covers 14 residues. The CDR3 region has the DNA TGCAGTGCTCGGCCCGGCAGGGTGAACACTGAAGCTTTCTTT. It specifies CSARPGRVNTEAFF.

The rearrangement joins TRBV13 to TRBJ2-7; the match to TRBD1 covers 8 bases. Germline CDR1 is PRHDT and CDR2 is FYEKMQ (reference sequence). The CDR3 totals 15 residues. V lost 1 base to trimming and J lost 2 bases; unmatched junction nucleotides: 4. The CDR3 DNA follows: TGTGCCAGCAGCTTAGCGCGGACAGGGACCTACGAGCAGTACTTC. Translating gives CASSLARTGTYEQYF.

The chain carries TRBV30 and TRBJ2-3; TRBD2 matches 8 bases. The CDR3 totals 14 residues. Germline trimming cut 5 bases from V and 0 bases from J; bases unmatched to any gene: 4. Germline CDR1 reads GTSNPN; CDR2 reads SVGIG (reference sequence). CDR3 loop: CAWGAGGSTDTQYF. CDR3 coding DNA: TGTGCCTGGGGGGCGGGAGGTAGCACAGATACGCAGTATTTT.

The chain has TRBV12-3 or TRBV12-4 and TRBJ2-2, with 9 bases matching TRBD2. The CDR3 extends over 17 amino acids. Trimming removed 6 bases from V and 3 bases from J; junction bases left unmatched: 11. The DNA of the CDR3 is TGTGCCAGCAGCCCGGGCGGGGGGGCCACAGACACCGGGGAGCTGTTTTTT. Protein sequence: CASSPGGGATDTGELFF.

The chain carries TRBV20-1 and TRBJ2-3, with 8 positions matching TRBD2. In germline, CDR1 is DFQATT, CDR2 SNEGSKA (reference sequence). The CDR3 is 15 amino acids. V was pared by 0 bases and J by 2 bases, with 4 bases of the junction left unmatched. The CDR3 sequence: CSARDPGLATDTQYF. The CDR3, as DNA: TGCAGTGCTAGAGATCCCGGACTAGCCACAGATACGCAGTATTTT.

V usage is TRBV5-1 and J usage is TRBJ2-1, with TRBD1 matching 11 bases. The CDR3 loop spans 14 amino acids. Germline assignment: CDR1 SGHRS and CDR2 YFSETQ. The V gene end was trimmed by 3 bases and the J gene end by 7 bases; junction bases not matched to a gene: 3. CDR3 protein: CASSWGTGGNEQFF. In DNA form, the CDR3 reads TGCGCCAGCAGCTGGGGGACAGGGGGGAATGAGCAGTTCTTC.

V is TRBV29-1 and J is TRBJ2-6, with a tentative D call TRBD1 (5 bases). The CDR3 contains 16 residues. CDR1 SQVTM and CDR2 ANQGSEA come from the germline V gene. The V gene lost 0 bases and the J gene lost 7 bases, with 16 bases spanning the gap. CDR3 nucleotide sequence: TGCAGCGTTGAAGATAAAGGGGTTCCGGGTGCCAACGTCCTGACTTTC. Its translation: CSVEDKGVPGANVLTF. Looking up the rest from reference TRBV29-1 and TRBJ2-6 gives the full variable domain: SAVISQKPSRDICQRGTSLTIQCQVDSQVTMMFWYRQQPGQSLTLIATANQGSEATYESGFVIDKFPISRPNLTFSTLTVSNMSPEDSSIYLCSVEDKGVPGANVLTFGAGSRLTVL.

This chain joins TRBV4-1 and TRBJ2-1; D is unclear. V gave up 0 bases and J gave up 9 bases, with 9 bases separating them. Germline CDR1 MGHRA, CDR2 YSYEKL. The CDR3 extends over 13 amino acids. The CDR3 nucleotides are TGCGCCAGCAGCCAAGACGCCCTCCCTGAGCAGTTCTTC. It specifies CASSQDALPEQFF.

The chain uses TRBV20-1 and TRBJ1-2, with TRBD1 as a possible D gene (6 bases). Between the trimmed V and J ends, which lost 6 bases and 3 bases, there was a span of 20 bases. The CDR3 covers 15 residues. Per the germline V gene, CDR1 is DFQATT and CDR2 is SNEGSKA (reference sequence). The DNA for the CDR3 is TGCAGTGCCCTACCTAACAGGGACCCCGACTATGGCTACACCTTC. Residues: CSALPNRDPDYGYTF.

A few counts support this clonotype. The chain employs TRBV12-3 or TRBV12-4 and TRBJ1-4, with D perhaps TRBD1 (5 bases). The CDR3 contains 17 residues. V lost 3 bases and J lost 3, with 17 bases in between. CDR3 bases: TGTGCCAGCAGTTTGTTTCTGGGGGATCCCTCTAATGAAAAACTGTTTTTT. This sequence encodes CASSLFLGDPSNEKLFF.

This clonotype was seen a handful of times. V gene TRBV12-3 or TRBV12-4 combines with J gene TRBJ2-1; possibly TRBD2 for D (5 bases). The CDR3 runs 14 residues. V dropped 2 bases and J dropped 5 bases, with 10 bases sitting between them. DNA of the CDR3: TGTGCCAGCAGTTTATTGCCGGGGAACAATGAGCAGTTCTTC. It specifies CASSLLPGNNEQFF.